The 31 T cell receptor beta chains listed next were all sequenced from one sample in a study of blood T cell repertoires in COVID-19. Assay: immunoSEQ multiplex PCR; the TCRdb copy retains only in-frame clones and omits some. The sample includes approximately 98,000 clones, less than 85% of them seen just once. The sequencing input was peripheral blood. These receptors were obtained from a woman aged 40 to 50 with acute or convalescent COVID-19.

This clone has just one count. The gene calls are TRBV11-1 and TRBJ2-5; 7 bases map to TRBD1. Trimming at V came to 1 base and at J to 2 bases, leaving 4 bases not matched to a gene. Germline CDR1 and CDR2: SGHAT and FQDESV (reference sequence). This CDR3 has 15 amino acids. CDR3 sequence: CASSLGPDRQETQYF. The CDR3 DNA reads TGTGCCAGCAGCTTAGGACCGGACAGGCAAGAGACCCAGTACTTC.

This clone was observed once. V gene TRBV11-1 combines with J gene TRBJ2-2; D is ambiguous. Trimming took 6 bases from V and 3 from J, leaving 8 bases between them. The germline CDR1 and CDR2 sequences are SGHAT and FQDESV (reference sequence). The length of the CDR3 is 13 residues. The CDR3 loop is CASSRSHTGELFF. The CDR3 nucleotides read TGTGCCAGCAGTCGTTCCCACACCGGGGAGCTGTTTTTT.

CDR3 loop: CASSFGLAGAQETQYF. The CDR3 DNA sequence: TGCGCCAGCAGCTTTGGACTAGCGGGAGCTCAAGAGACCCAGTACTTC. This chain links TRBV5-1 with TRBJ2-5, with 13 bases lining up with TRBD2. V was pared by 2 bases and J by 2 bases, with 3 bases of the junction left unmatched. The CDR3 is 16 amino acids. The germline V gene has CDR1 SGHRS and CDR2 YFSETQ. Supplemented by reference TRBV5-1 and TRBJ2-5, the full variable domain reads KAGVTQTPRYLIKTRGQQVTLSCSPISGHRSVSWYQQTPGQGLQFLFEYFSETQRNKGNFPGRFSGRQFSNSRSEMNVSTLELGDSALYLCASSFGLAGAQETQYFGPGTRLLVL.

Only a few counts were recorded for this clone. This chain links TRBV28 with TRBJ2-7; 12 bases align to TRBD2. The germline gives CDR1 MDHEN, CDR2 SYDVKM. The V gene end was trimmed by 6 bases and the J gene end by 0 bases; junction bases not matched to a gene: 12. The CDR3 spans 18 residues. The CDR3 nucleotides read TGTGCCAGCAGCCATCGACTAGCGGGGGAAGTTCGCTCCTACGAGCAGTACTTC. Protein product: CASSHRLAGEVRSYEQYF.

The chain couples TRBV4-2 to TRBJ1-1, with D maybe TRBD1 (5 bases). The V gene's germline CDR1 is LGHNA and CDR2 YNFKEQ. The CDR3 length is 15 residues. V was shortened by 2 bases and J by 4 bases, with 14 bases between the two germline ends. CDR3 loop: CASSQNGGEGTEAFF. CDR3 nucleotides: TGTGCCAGCAGCCAAAACGGAGGGGAGGGCACTGAAGCTTTCTTT.

The V call is TRBV20-1, the J call TRBJ1-3, with D hard to call. V was trimmed by 3 bases and J by 3 bases, leaving 12 bases between them. The CDR3 sequence is 14 residues long. Germline values: CDR1 DFQATT, CDR2 SNEGSKA (reference sequence). CDR3 loop: CSASKGGSGNTIYF. Here the CDR3 DNA reads TGCAGTGCTAGTAAGGGAGGGAGTGGAAACACCATATATTTT.

This sequence joins TRBV6-2 or TRBV6-3 and TRBJ2-5, with 8 bases that match TRBD1. Germline V gene sequence: CDR1 MNHEY, CDR2 SVGEGT. After removal of 4 bases from V and 5 bases from J, the junction contained 9 bases not matched to a gene. The CDR3 runs 15 residues. CDR3 bases: TGTGCCAGCAGTTTTGACAGGGGTCGGGCGGAGACCCAGTACTTC. Protein sequence: CASSFDRGRAETQYF.

The V gene is TRBV7-8, the J gene TRBJ2-3, with TRBD1 matching over 7 bases. The CDR3 totals 13 residues. Germline V lookup: CDR1 SGHVS, CDR2 FQNEAQ. J was trimmed by 3 bases and V by 11 bases; bases with no gene match: 8. DNA for the CDR3: TGTGCCGGTAGACAGGGAATAACAGATACGCAGTATTTT. It yields the protein CAGRQGITDTQYF.

In this sample, this clone turned up a few times. The chain recombines TRBV7-3 with TRBJ2-6, with D possibly being TRBD2 (5 bases). Germline CDR1 and CDR2: SGHTA and FQGTGA. The CDR3 runs to 15 residues. V was clipped by 1 base and J by 3 bases, with 7 bases between them. CDR3 sequence: CASSLNGVGANVLTF. In DNA form, the CDR3 reads TGTGCCAGCAGCTTAAACGGGGTTGGGGCCAACGTCCTGACTTTC.

The chain links TRBV15 to TRBJ2-7; 7 positions agree with TRBD1. The V segment lost 3 bases and the J segment 1 base; nucleotides outside the gene matches: 6. CDR1 is LNHNV, CDR2 YYDKDF, per germline (reference sequence). The CDR3 is made up of 15 amino acids. The CDR3 coding sequence is TGTGCCACCAGCAGCCCCGGGACAGATTCCTACGAGCAGTACTTC. Translating gives CATSSPGTDSYEQYF.

The chain links TRBV12-5 to TRBJ2-7; 9 bases are shared with TRBD1. CDR3 length equals 15 residues. Trimming removed 1 base from V and 2 bases from J; junction bases left unmatched: 3. CDR1 LGHNT and CDR2 FRNRAP come from the germline V gene. CDR3: CASGLEGQGPYEQYF. In DNA, the CDR3 is TGTGCTAGTGGTTTGGAGGGACAGGGCCCCTACGAGCAGTACTTC.

The DNA for the CDR3 is TGCAGTGACCGAGGCGGAGCAGATACGCAGTATTTT. It yields the protein CSDRGGADTQYF. The V gene is TRBV29-1, the J gene TRBJ2-3; D is ambiguous. The germline V gene encodes CDR1 SQVTM and CDR2 ANQGSEA. The CDR3 runs to 12 residues.

The J gene is TRBJ2-2, the V gene TRBV5-4; TRBD2 matches at 12 bases. In germline, CDR1 is SGHNT, CDR2 YYREEE (reference sequence). The CDR3 runs 16 residues. V gave up 4 bases and J gave up 3 bases; unmatched junction bases: 4. CDR3: CASSELAGGHTGELFF. DNA for the CDR3: TGTGCCAGCAGCGAACTAGCGGGGGGACACACCGGGGAGCTGTTTTTT.

The V call is TRBV7-2, the J call TRBJ2-7, with TRBD1 identical over 9 bases. This CDR3 has 14 amino acids. V was clipped by 2 bases and J by 5 bases; unmatched bases: 4. Per the germline V gene, CDR1 is SGHTA and CDR2 is FQGNSA. In DNA form, the CDR3 reads TGTGCCAGCAGCTTATTTACAGGGGGCAACGAGCAGTACTTC. Its translation: CASSLFTGGNEQYF.

This chain links TRBV24-1 with TRBJ1-2; possibly TRBD1 for D (5 bases). Between the trimmed V and J ends, which lost 4 bases and 4 bases, there was a span of 6 bases. Per germline, CDR1 KGHDR and CDR2 SFDVKD. The CDR3 runs to 12 residues. CDR3 loop: CATSEGGYGYTF. The CDR3 bases are TGTGCCACCAGTGAGGGGGGCTATGGCTACACCTTC.

This clone was found a few times. The chain employs TRBV30 and TRBJ1-1, with 9 bases matching TRBD1. The CDR3 runs to 15 residues. V was pared by 2 bases and J by 8 bases, with 12 bases of the junction left unmatched. CDR1 is GTSNPN, CDR2 SVGIG, per germline (reference sequence). The CDR3, as DNA: TGTGCCTGGAGTCGCCCGGACAGGGGCAGTGGGGAAGCTTTCTTT. Encoded protein: CAWSRPDRGSGEAFF.

CDR3 sequence (DNA): TGTGCCAGCAGTTTTAATCCTGAGTACGAGCAGTACTTC. Its translation is CASSFNPEYEQYF. This chain joins TRBV12-3 or TRBV12-4 and TRBJ2-7; D unclear. V lost 3 bases and J 4 bases, leaving 10 bases between the germline ends. The CDR3 covers 13 residues.

The rearrangement uses TRBV10-3 and TRBJ2-7; D uncertain. The CDR3 loop spans 12 amino acids. V lost 3 bases to trimming and J lost 5 bases, with 8 bases between them. Germline lookup yields CDR1 ENHRY and CDR2 SYGVKD. Here the CDR3 DNA reads TGTGCCATCAGTGATTACAGAAACGAGCAGTACTTC. Its protein is CAISDYRNEQYF.

This rearrangement joins TRBV28 to TRBJ1-5; 9 bases match TRBD1. Germline V gene lookup returns CDR1 MDHEN and CDR2 SYDVKM. V shed 7 bases, J shed 2 bases, and the junction held 9 bases outside the gene matches. This CDR3 has 16 amino acids. The CDR3: CASISLTGGGNQPQHF. The CDR3, as DNA: TGTGCCAGCATTTCCCTAACAGGGGGCGGCAATCAGCCCCAGCATTTT.

This sequence joins TRBV6-1 and TRBJ1-4, with 7 bases aligning to TRBD1. The CDR3 length is 18 residues. V shed 2 bases and J 0 bases; nucleotides not matched to a gene: 9. Germline V gene data show CDR1 as MNHNS and CDR2 as SASEGT. The CDR3 is CASSESAGGSTTNEKLFF. As DNA, the CDR3 is TGTGCCAGCAGTGAATCCGCAGGGGGGTCGACAACTAATGAAAAACTGTTTTTT.

The chain uses TRBV5-1 and TRBJ1-2, with D hard to call. V lost 0 bases and J 1 base, leaving 10 bases between the germline ends. This CDR3 has 15 amino acids. Germline values: CDR1 SGHRS, CDR2 YFSETQ. The CDR3 here is CASSLERAGNYGYTF. The CDR3 bases are TGCGCCAGCAGCTTGGAAAGGGCGGGTAACTATGGCTACACCTTC.

This chain joins TRBV11-3 and TRBJ2-3; maybe TRBD1 (5 bases). The length of the CDR3 is 15 residues. Trimming shortened V by 5 bases and J by 3 bases, and 15 bases separated the two germline ends. Germline V gene data show CDR1 as SGHNT and CDR2 as YENEEA. The DNA for the CDR3 is TGTGCCAGCAGCCAAGGACAAGGCCGAACAGATACGCAGTATTTT. As protein: CASSQGQGRTDTQYF.

The J gene is TRBJ1-1, the V gene TRBV7-9; a weak D match, TRBD1 (5 bases). Trimming cost V 5 bases and J 7 bases, with 14 bases left between them. The CDR3 sequence is 13 residues long. CDR1 and CDR2 (germline): SEHNR, FQNEAQ (reference sequence). The CDR3 here is CASSRGSGGEAFF. The CDR3 DNA is TGTGCCAGCAGCCGTGGATCGGGGGGTGAAGCTTTCTTT. The whole variable domain, remainder taken from reference TRBV7-9 and TRBJ1-1, is DTGVSQNPRHKITKRGQNVTFRCDPISEHNRLYWYRQTLGQGPEFLTYFQNEAQLEKSRLLSDRFSAERPKGSFSTLEIQRTEQGDSAMYLCASSRGSGGEAFFGQGTRLTVV.

At least ten counts were recorded for this clone. The rearrangement uses TRBV7-9 and TRBJ1-2, with 8 bases fitting TRBD1. The CDR3 contains 16 residues. J was trimmed by 6 bases and V by 0 bases; bases with no gene match: 9. Germline-derived CDR1 and CDR2 are SEHNR and FQNEAQ (reference sequence). CDR3 protein: CASSLAWSTGDNGYTF. The CDR3 DNA reads TGTGCCAGCAGCTTAGCCTGGTCGACAGGGGATAATGGCTACACCTTC.

This chain links TRBV4-1 with TRBJ2-7, with TRBD2 matching over 8 bases. The V segment lost 8 bases and the J segment 5 bases; nucleotides outside the gene matches: 14. Germline V gene data show CDR1 as MGHRA and CDR2 as YSYEKL. CDR3 size: 15 residues. DNA for the CDR3: TGCGCCAGCGCCCTTTCGGGGACTAGTTTCGACGAGCAGTACTTC. It encodes CASALSGTSFDEQYF.

This clone occurred once. V usage is TRBV19 and J usage is TRBJ1-6; D gene unclear. The CDR3 length is 13 residues. V was clipped by 6 bases and J by 3 bases, with 6 bases between them. Germline CDR1 LNHDA, CDR2 SQIVND (reference sequence). CDR3: CASSSIYNSPLHF. The DNA for the CDR3 is TGTGCCAGTAGCTCTATCTATAATTCACCCCTCCACTTT. The full variable domain, completed using reference TRBV19 and TRBJ1-6, is DGGITQSPKYLFRKEGQNVTLSCEQNLNHDAMYWYRQDPGQGLRLIYYSQIVNDFQKGDIAEGYSVSREKKESFPLTVTSAQKNPTAFYLCASSSIYNSPLHFGNGTRLTVT.

As DNA, the CDR3 is TGTGCCAGCAGCCCCCGCCCGGGACAGCCCACGGGAGAGACCCAGTACTTC. Protein: CASSPRPGQPTGETQYF. The chain has TRBV7-9 and TRBJ2-5, with 7 bases identical to TRBD1. The CDR3 runs to 17 residues. The V gene's germline CDR1 is SEHNR and CDR2 FQNEAQ (reference sequence). The J segment lost 4 bases and the V segment lost 5 bases, leaving 16 bases of the junction unmatched.

This clone occurred a few times. The CDR3 DNA reads as TGTGCCAGTAGTATAGGGGCCGTCTCTGGGGCCAACGTCCTGACTTTC. It codes for CASSIGAVSGANVLTF. The chain is built from TRBV19 and TRBJ2-6, with D hard to call. CDR3 length equals 16 residues. V was pared by 1 base and J by 0 bases, with 7 bases between. CDR1 and CDR2 (germline): LNHDA, SQIVND (reference sequence).

This rearrangement joins TRBV2 to TRBJ1-6; D ambiguous. This CDR3 contains 12 residues. Trimming took 4 bases from V and 9 from J, leaving 7 bases between them. Germline V CDR1 and CDR2: SNHLY, FYNNEI. The CDR3 sequence: CASSVSGSPLHF. The CDR3 nucleotides read TGTGCCAGCAGTGTTTCGGGTTCACCCCTCCACTTT.

This sequence joins TRBV6-2 or TRBV6-3 and TRBJ2-7; 8 nucleotides align to TRBD1. Trimming took 3 bases from V and 6 from J; bases not matched to a gene: 13. The CDR3 contains 16 residues. The V gene's germline CDR1 is MNHEY and CDR2 SVGEGT. CDR3 coding DNA: TGTGCCAGCAGTTATTTAACCGACAGGGGATCTCGCGAGCAGTACTTC. Protein product: CASSYLTDRGSREQYF.

The J gene is TRBJ2-3, the V gene TRBV7-3; 8 positions agree with TRBD1. Germline CDR1 is SGHTA and CDR2 is FQGTGA. The CDR3 has 14 residues. The V segment lost 5 bases and the J segment 0 bases; nucleotides outside the gene matches: 1. CDR3 sequence reads: CASSGTGSTDTQYF. The CDR3 DNA follows: TGTGCCAGCAGCGGGACAGGTAGCACAGATACGCAGTATTTT.